This entry lists 22 T cell receptor beta chains sequenced from one sample in a study of shared clonotypes between healthy human individuals. Cells designated naive CD8 were CD45RO-negative and were positively selected for CCR7, with terminally differentiated effector memory CD45RA+ cells excluded. TCRdb's copy holds only in-frame clones and misses some; the assay was immunoSEQ multiplex PCR. The sample yields approximately 740,000 clones, 80% to 95% seen once. Sequences were obtained from naive CD8+ T cells sorted from blood. Every receptor here comes from a man in his thirties or forties in good health.

This clone occurred once. The V call is TRBV6-5, the J call TRBJ2-2; no clear D gene. The V gene lost 0 bases and the J gene lost 4 bases, with 6 bases spanning the gap. Germline values: CDR1 MNHEY, CDR2 SVGAGI. CDR3 length equals 14 residues. CDR3 nucleotides: TGTGCCAGCAGTTACTCCGGCAGCACCGGGGAGCTGTTTTTT. It specifies CASSYSGSTGELFF.

The V gene is TRBV27, the J gene TRBJ2-3, with D perhaps matching TRBD1 or TRBD2 (5 bases each). This CDR3 is built from 16 residues. Germline CDR1 MNHEY, CDR2 SMNVEV (reference sequence). Trimming took 4 bases from V and 1 from J, leaving 15 bases between them. CDR3 DNA sequence: TGTGCCAGCAGTTATGGGACCCGGTGGGGCACAGATACGCAGTATTTT. Translating it yields CASSYGTRWGTDTQYF.

This chain connects TRBV5-4 to TRBJ2-3, with 8 bases lining up with TRBD2. V dropped 0 bases and J dropped 5; count of bases not matched to a gene: 5. This CDR3 is 15 amino acids long. Germline V gives CDR1 SGHNT, CDR2 YYREEE (reference sequence). CDR3 sequence reads: CASSLAGLAGDTQYF. CDR3 nucleotide sequence: TGTGCCAGCAGCTTGGCGGGCCTAGCGGGAGATACGCAGTATTTT.

The J gene is TRBJ1-2, the V gene TRBV2, with TRBD1 matching over 7 bases. Germline V gene sequence: CDR1 SNHLY, CDR2 FYNNEI. This CDR3 contains 12 residues. Losses at the gene ends were 7 bases for V and 4 bases for J; bases not matched to a gene: 3. This CDR3 reads CASIGTVYGYTF. CDR3 DNA sequence: TGTGCCAGCATAGGGACAGTCTATGGCTACACCTTC.

V usage is TRBV28 and J usage is TRBJ2-7; unclear D gene. The CDR3 has 13 amino acids. With 3 bases removed from V and 4 bases from J, the gap between germline ends came to 10 bases. Germline V lookup: CDR1 MDHEN, CDR2 SYDVKM. For the CDR3, the DNA is TGTGCCAGCAGTTTGCCACAGAAATACGAGCAGTACTTC. Residues: CASSLPQKYEQYF.

The rearrangement links TRBV7-2 to TRBJ2-4; 8 nucleotides match TRBD2. The germline gives CDR1 SGHTA, CDR2 FQGNSA. This CDR3 is built from 14 residues. V dropped 5 bases and J dropped 4; count of bases not matched to a gene: 4. Here the CDR3 DNA reads TGTGCCAGCAGCCCCGTAGCGGGGAAAAACATTCAGTACTTC. This encodes CASSPVAGKNIQYF.

The chain recombines TRBV5-1 with TRBJ1-1, with D perhaps TRBD1 (6 bases). CDR1 SGHRS and CDR2 YFSETQ come from the germline V gene. The CDR3 has 15 residues. The V and J ends lost 4 bases and 1 base respectively, with 14 bases between them. The CDR3 bases are TGCGCCAGCAGCCATGAGGACAGTAGGAACACTGAAGCTTTCTTT. Translating gives CASSHEDSRNTEAFF. Variable domain in full (rest from reference TRBV5-1 and TRBJ1-1): KAGVTQTPRYLIKTRGQQVTLSCSPISGHRSVSWYQQTPGQGLQFLFEYFSETQRNKGNFPGRFSGRQFSNSRSEMNVSTLELGDSALYLCASSHEDSRNTEAFFGQGTRLTVV.

The gene calls are TRBV5-4 and TRBJ2-3; 10 positions agree with TRBD1. In germline, CDR1 is SGHNT, CDR2 YYREEE (reference sequence). Trimming took 2 bases from V and 9 from J; bases not matched to a gene: 6. This CDR3 spans 14 amino acids. CDR3 protein: CASSFPGTGETQYF. CDR3 sequence (DNA): TGTGCCAGCAGCTTCCCCGGGACAGGGGAAACGCAGTATTTT.

The genes are TRBV7-9 and TRBJ2-7; no firm D call. V lost 2 bases, J lost 7 bases, and 9 bases lay in between. This CDR3 has 12 residues. Germline V lookup: CDR1 SEHNR, CDR2 FQNEAQ (reference sequence). CDR3 loop: CASSLSSLEQYF. In nucleotides, the CDR3 is TGTGCCAGCAGCTTATCTTCTCTGGAGCAGTACTTC.

This chain connects TRBV27 to TRBJ2-2; D possibly corresponds to TRBD2 (6 bases). Germline V gene sequence: CDR1 MNHEY, CDR2 SMNVEV (reference sequence). The CDR3 consists of 19 residues. Trimming left V 3 bases short and J 5 bases short, with 25 bases between. In nucleotides, the CDR3 is TGTGCCAGCAGTTTGTTCGGTTCGACTAGTGTTTCTCCTACCGGGGAGCTGTTTTTT. Protein: CASSLFGSTSVSPTGELFF.

This clone was seen just once. CDR3 in amino acids: CASSLVGSGNTIYF. The CDR3 DNA reads as TGTGCCAGCAGCCTCGTGGGCTCTGGAAACACCATATATTTT. The chain links TRBV7-2 to TRBJ1-3, with D uncertain. The V gene's germline CDR1 is SGHTA and CDR2 FQGNSA. This CDR3 is built from 14 residues. V gave up 5 bases and J gave up 0 bases, with 8 bases separating them.

The CDR3 DNA follows: TGTGCCAGCAGCCTTGGACAGGGGGCAGGGGCGACCCAGTACTTC. This codes for CASSLGQGAGATQYF. The genes are TRBV11-2 and TRBJ2-5; TRBD1 matches 11 bases. The germline gives CDR1 SGHAT, CDR2 FQNNGV. The junction had 9 bases not matched to a gene; V was cut back by 5 bases and J by 7 bases. The CDR3 totals 15 residues.

J is TRBJ2-4 and V is TRBV2, with a tentative D call TRBD2 (6 bases). CDR1 and CDR2 from the germline V gene are SNHLY and FYNNEI. Trimming left V 9 bases short and J 6 bases short, with 9 bases between. The CDR3 loop spans 11 amino acids. The CDR3 nucleotides are TGTGCCAGTCTTAGCGGAAACATTCAGTACTTC. Translation: CASLSGNIQYF. Drawing the rest from reference TRBV2 and TRBJ2-4, the complete variable domain is EPEVTQTPSHQVTQMGQEVILRCVPISNHLYFYWYRQILGQKVEFLVSFYNNEISEKSEIFDDQFSVERPDGSNFTLKIRSTKLEDSAMYFCASLSGNIQYFGAGTRLSVL.

The chain has TRBV4-1 and TRBJ2-2, with 11 bases fitting TRBD2. The CDR3 spans 17 residues. The V segment lost 5 bases and the J segment 5 bases; nucleotides outside the gene matches: 10. Germline assignment: CDR1 MGHRA and CDR2 YSYEKL. The CDR3, as DNA: TGCGCCAGCAGCTTTGCCCCACTAGCGGGAGTTACCGGGGAGCTGTTTTTT. Amino acid sequence: CASSFAPLAGVTGELFF.

A note on this clone: This same CDR3 is encoded by further DNA sequences in the sample. This rearrangement joins TRBV27 to TRBJ2-7; D could derive from TRBD1 or TRBD2 (5 bases each). The CDR3 has 13 amino acids. Per germline, CDR1 MNHEY and CDR2 SMNVEV (reference sequence). The V gene lost 2 bases and the J gene lost 3 bases, with 8 bases spanning the gap. CDR3 loop: CASSLGGNYEQYF. The CDR3, as DNA: TGTGCCAGCAGTTTAGGGGGAAACTACGAGCAGTACTTC.

Note on this clone: Additional DNA sequences in this sample encode the identical CDR3. The V gene is TRBV7-9, the J gene TRBJ2-7, with TRBD1 as a possible D gene (5 bases). Germline loops: CDR1 SEHNR, CDR2 FQNEAQ (reference sequence). The V and J ends lost 2 bases and 0 bases respectively, with 5 bases between them. This CDR3 is built from 13 residues. Here the CDR3 reads CASSLRGSYEQYF. CDR3 nucleotides: TGTGCCAGCAGCTTAAGGGGCTCCTACGAGCAGTACTTC.

Concerning this clone: The sample carries other DNA sequences with the same CDR3. This chain links TRBV19 with TRBJ1-1; a weak D match, TRBD1 (5 bases). Trimming pared 3 bases from V and 2 bases from J, leaving 10 bases between. This CDR3 has 14 amino acids. Germline values: CDR1 LNHDA, CDR2 SQIVND (reference sequence). The CDR3 DNA follows: TGTGCCAGTAGTATTGGGGCAGGTAACACTGAAGCTTTCTTT. It translates to CASSIGAGNTEAFF. The full variable domain, completed using reference TRBV19 and TRBJ1-1, is DGGITQSPKYLFRKEGQNVTLSCEQNLNHDAMYWYRQDPGQGLRLIYYSQIVNDFQKGDIAEGYSVSREKKESFPLTVTSAQKNPTAFYLCASSIGAGNTEAFFGQGTRLTVV.

The chain recombines TRBV13 with TRBJ2-6; D is possibly TRBD1 (5 bases). Germline V gene data show CDR1 as PRHDT and CDR2 as FYEKMQ (reference sequence). The CDR3 length is 14 residues. V was trimmed by 7 bases and J by 0 bases, leaving 7 bases between them. DNA for the CDR3: TGTGCCAGCAAAAGGGGCTCTGGGGCCAACGTCCTGACTTTC. It is translated as CASKRGSGANVLTF.

This clone showed up just once. The rearrangement links TRBV5-1 to TRBJ2-2; D remains unclear. The CDR3 sequence is 14 residues long. Germline assignment: CDR1 SGHRS and CDR2 YFSETQ. The V end was cut by 0 bases, the J end by 4 bases, with 7 bases between. CDR3 nucleotide sequence: TGCGCCAGCAGCTTGGAGGCAGCCACCGGGGAGCTGTTTTTT. It yields the protein CASSLEAATGELFF.

The chain links TRBV4-1 to TRBJ2-7; TRBD1 might be the D (5 bases). The CDR3 consists of 17 residues. Germline lookup yields CDR1 MGHRA and CDR2 YSYEKL. The germline V and J ends were trimmed by 0 bases and 3 bases, with 18 bases remaining between them. The CDR3 sequence: CASSQDSSAGINYEQYF. In nucleotides, the CDR3 is TGCGCCAGCAGCCAAGATAGTTCGGCAGGGATAAACTACGAGCAGTACTTC.

The V and J genes are TRBV6-1 and TRBJ1-1; 10 nucleotides line up with TRBD1. The CDR3 consists of 15 residues. Germline V gene lookup returns CDR1 MNHNS and CDR2 SASEGT. With V trimmed by 5 bases and J by 3 bases, 6 bases remained unmatched. The CDR3 DNA reads TGTGCCAGCAGTAGAAGTGGGACAGGGGACACTGAAGCTTTCTTT. Protein: CASSRSGTGDTEAFF.

This clone was recorded once. The chain employs TRBV25-1 and TRBJ2-1; D ambiguous. Trimming stripped 4 bases from V and 5 bases from J, with 9 bases between. Germline CDR1 MGHDK, CDR2 SYGVNS. CDR3 length equals 13 residues. CDR3 protein: CASSVGYNNEQFF. In DNA form, the CDR3 reads TGTGCCAGCAGTGTCGGGTATAACAATGAGCAGTTCTTC.